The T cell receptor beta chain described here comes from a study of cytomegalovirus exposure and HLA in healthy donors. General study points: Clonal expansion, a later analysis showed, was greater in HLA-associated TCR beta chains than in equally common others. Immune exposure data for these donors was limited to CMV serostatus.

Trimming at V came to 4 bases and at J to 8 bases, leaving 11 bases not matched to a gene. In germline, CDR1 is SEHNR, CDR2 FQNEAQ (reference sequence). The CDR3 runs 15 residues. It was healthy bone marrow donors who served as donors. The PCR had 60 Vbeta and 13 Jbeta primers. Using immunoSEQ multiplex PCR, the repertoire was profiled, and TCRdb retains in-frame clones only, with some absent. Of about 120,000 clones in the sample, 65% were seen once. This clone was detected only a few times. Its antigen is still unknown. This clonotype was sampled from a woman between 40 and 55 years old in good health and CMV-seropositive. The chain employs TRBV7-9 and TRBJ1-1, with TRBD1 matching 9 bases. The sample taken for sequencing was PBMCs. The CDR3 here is CASSSNRDRAIEAFF. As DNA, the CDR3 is TGTGCCAGCAGCTCAAACCGGGACAGGGCAATCGAAGCTTTCTTT.